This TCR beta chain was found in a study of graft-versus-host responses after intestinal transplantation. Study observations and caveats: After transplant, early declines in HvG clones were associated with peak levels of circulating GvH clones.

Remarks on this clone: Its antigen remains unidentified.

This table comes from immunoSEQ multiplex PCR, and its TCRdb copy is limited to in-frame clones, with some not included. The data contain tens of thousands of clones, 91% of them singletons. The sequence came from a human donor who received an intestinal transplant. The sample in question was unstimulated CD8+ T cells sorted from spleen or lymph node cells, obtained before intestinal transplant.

The CDR3 region has the DNA TGTGCCAGCAGTTTATCCGGACAGGGGGTCCCCCCAACTAATGAAAAACTGTTTTTT. This sequence encodes CASSLSGQGVPPTNEKLFF. This chain joins TRBV27 and TRBJ1-4, with 10 bases identical to TRBD1. This CDR3 region has 19 residues. J gave up 0 bases and V 0 bases, and 7 bases lay outside the gene matches. Germline CDR1 and CDR2: MNHEY and SMNVEV (reference sequence). Supplemented by reference TRBV27 and TRBJ1-4, the full variable domain reads EAQVTQNPRYLITVTGKKLTVTCSQNMNHEYMSWYRQDPGLGLRQIYYSMNVEVTDKGDVPEGYKVSRKEKRNFPLILESPSPNQTSLYFCASSLSGQGVPPTNEKLFFGSGTQLSVL.